This entry lists 6 T cell receptor beta chains sequenced from one sample in a study of blood T cell repertoires in COVID-19. This table comes from immunoSEQ multiplex PCR, and its TCRdb copy is limited to in-frame clones, with some not included. The sample has around 49,000 clones, more than 80% seen once; the top ten hold less than 1.2%. The sample was peripheral blood. The receptors here all came from a man aged 55-75 years with COVID-19, enrolled during active disease.

The chain joins TRBV3-1 (or the pseudogene TRBV3-2) to TRBJ2-5, with TRBD2 as a possible D gene (5 bases). This CDR3 region has 12 residues. The germline V and J ends were trimmed by 1 base and 8 bases, with 8 bases remaining between them. Germline-derived CDR1 and CDR2 are LGHDT and YNNKEL (reference sequence). CDR3 in DNA: TGTGCCAGCAGCCAAGTCTCTAGCACCCAGTACTTC. Translating it yields CASSQVSSTQYF.

The chain is built from TRBV18 and TRBJ1-1, with 9 bases fitting TRBD1. J gave up 1 base and V 3 bases, and 3 bases lay outside the gene matches. Per the germline V gene, CDR1 is KGHSH and CDR2 is LQKENI. This CDR3 is built from 15 residues. The CDR3 is CASSPGTGKNTEAFF. Here the CDR3 DNA reads TGTGCCAGCTCACCCGGGACAGGGAAGAACACTGAAGCTTTCTTT.

The chain links TRBV7-8 to TRBJ1-5, with D perhaps TRBD1 (5 bases). V lost 0 bases and J lost 1, with 10 bases in between. CDR3 length equals 16 residues. Germline assignment: CDR1 SGHVS and CDR2 FQNEAQ. CDR3 DNA: TGTGCCAGCAGCTTAGCGTCCAGGGTGAGCAATCAGCCCCAGCATTTT. Its translation: CASSLASRVSNQPQHF. Combining the CDR3 with reference TRBV7-8 and TRBJ1-5 gives the whole variable domain GAGVSQSPRYKVAKRGQDVALRCDPISGHVSLFWYQQALGQGPEFLTYFQNEAQLDKSGLPSDRFFAERPEGSVSTLKIQRTQQEDSAVYLCASSLASRVSNQPQHFGDGTRLSIL.

Details on this clone: The junction shows a germline mismatch at one end, possibly a read error. The rearrangement links TRBV7-7 to TRBJ2-2; D may be TRBD2 (5 bases). CDR3 size: 15 residues. The germline CDR1 and CDR2 sequences are SSHAT and FNYEAQ (reference sequence). The CDR3 here is CASSLDGSITGELFF. Here the CDR3 DNA reads TGTGCTAGCAGCTTAGATGGGAGCATCACCGGGGAGCTGTTTTTT.

This chain joins TRBV10-3 and TRBJ2-7; TRBD2 matches 7 bases. Looked up from germline, CDR1 is ENHRY and CDR2 is SYGVKD. The length of the CDR3 is 14 residues. V dropped 6 bases and J dropped 1; count of bases not matched to a gene: 6. The CDR3 DNA reads as TGTGCCATCAGCGTGATGGGGGGGTCCTACGAGCAGTACTTC. Amino acids: CAISVMGGSYEQYF.

The chain couples TRBV5-1 to TRBJ1-2, with a weak D call TRBD1 (6 bases). The CDR3 loop spans 13 amino acids. Between the trimmed V and J ends, which lost 6 bases and 5 bases, there was a span of 14 bases. The germline gives CDR1 SGHRS, CDR2 YFSETQ. CDR3 loop: CASNTGGAYGYTF. For the CDR3, the DNA is TGCGCCAGCAACACCGGGGGGGCATATGGCTACACCTTC.